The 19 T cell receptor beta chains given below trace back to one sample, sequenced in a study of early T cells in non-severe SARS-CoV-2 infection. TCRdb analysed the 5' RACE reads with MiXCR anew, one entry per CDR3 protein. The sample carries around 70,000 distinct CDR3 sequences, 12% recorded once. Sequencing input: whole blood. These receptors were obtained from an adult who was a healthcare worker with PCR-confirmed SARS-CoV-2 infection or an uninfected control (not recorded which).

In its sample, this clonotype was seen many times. CDR3 DNA sequence: TGTGCCAGCAGTGCATTCTCGGGGTTAGAGACCCAGTACTTC. As protein: CASSAFSGLETQYF. V usage is TRBV28 and J usage is TRBJ2-5; a possible D gene is TRBD2 (5 bases). The CDR3 spans 14 residues. Trimming stripped 5 bases from V and 4 bases from J, with 14 bases between. CDR1 is MDHEN, CDR2 SYDVKM, per germline.

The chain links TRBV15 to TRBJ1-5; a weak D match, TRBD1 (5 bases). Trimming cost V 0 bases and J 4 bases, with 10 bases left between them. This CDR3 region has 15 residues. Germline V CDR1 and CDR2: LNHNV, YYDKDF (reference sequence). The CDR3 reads CATSRDIGENQPQHF. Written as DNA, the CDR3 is TGTGCCACCAGCAGAGATATAGGGGAGAATCAGCCCCAGCATTTT.

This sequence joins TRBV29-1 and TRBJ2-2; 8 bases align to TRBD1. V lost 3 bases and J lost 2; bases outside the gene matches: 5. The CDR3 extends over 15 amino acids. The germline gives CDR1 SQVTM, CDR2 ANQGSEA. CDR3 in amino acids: CSVDGTGLNTGELFF. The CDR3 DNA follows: TGCAGCGTTGATGGGACAGGCCTAAACACCGGGGAGCTGTTTTTT.

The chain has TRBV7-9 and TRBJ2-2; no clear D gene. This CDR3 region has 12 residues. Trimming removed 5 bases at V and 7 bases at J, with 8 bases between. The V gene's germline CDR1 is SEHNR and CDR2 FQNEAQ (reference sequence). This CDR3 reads CASSLLSGELFF. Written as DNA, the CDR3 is TGTGCCAGCAGCCTTCTAAGCGGGGAGCTGTTTTTT.

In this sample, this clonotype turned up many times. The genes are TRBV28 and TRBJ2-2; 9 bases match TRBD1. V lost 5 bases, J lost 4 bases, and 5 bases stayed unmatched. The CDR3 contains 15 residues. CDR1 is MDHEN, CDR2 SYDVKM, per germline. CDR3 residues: CASSPGTGPTGELFF. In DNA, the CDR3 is TGTGCCAGCAGTCCCGGGACAGGGCCCACCGGGGAGCTGTTTTTT. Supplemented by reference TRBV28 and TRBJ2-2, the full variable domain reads DVKVTQSSRYLVKRTGEKVFLECVQDMDHENMFWYRQDPGLGLRLIYFSYDVKMKEKGDIPEGYSVSREKKERFSLILESASTNQTSMYLCASSPGTGPTGELFFGEGSRLTVL.

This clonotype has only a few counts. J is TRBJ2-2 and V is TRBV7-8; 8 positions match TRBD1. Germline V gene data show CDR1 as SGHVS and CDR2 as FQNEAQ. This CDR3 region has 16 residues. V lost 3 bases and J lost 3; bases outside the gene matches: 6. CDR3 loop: CASSFRDRRDTGELFF. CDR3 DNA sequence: TGTGCCAGCAGCTTCCGGGACAGGCGGGACACCGGGGAGCTGTTTTTT.

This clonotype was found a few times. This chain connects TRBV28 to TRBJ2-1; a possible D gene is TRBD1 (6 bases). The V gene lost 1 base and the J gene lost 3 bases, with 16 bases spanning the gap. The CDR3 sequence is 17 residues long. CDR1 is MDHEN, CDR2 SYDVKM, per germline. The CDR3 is CASSLFLNRDNYNEQFF. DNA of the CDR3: TGTGCCAGCAGTTTATTTCTCAACAGGGATAACTACAATGAGCAGTTCTTC.

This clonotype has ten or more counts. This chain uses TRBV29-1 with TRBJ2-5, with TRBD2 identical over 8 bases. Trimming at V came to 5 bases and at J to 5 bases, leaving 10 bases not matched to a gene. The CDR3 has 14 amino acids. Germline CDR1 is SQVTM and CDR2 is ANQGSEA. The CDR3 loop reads CSVTRGTSRETQYF. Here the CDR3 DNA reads TGCAGCGTTACCCGGGGGACTAGTCGGGAGACCCAGTACTTC.

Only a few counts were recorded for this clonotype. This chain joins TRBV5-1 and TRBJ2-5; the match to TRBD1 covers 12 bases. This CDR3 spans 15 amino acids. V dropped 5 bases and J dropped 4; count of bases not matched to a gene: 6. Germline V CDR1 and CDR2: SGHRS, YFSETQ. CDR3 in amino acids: CASRTGQGARETQYF. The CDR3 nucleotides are TGCGCCAGCAGGACGGGACAGGGGGCGCGAGAGACCCAGTACTTC.

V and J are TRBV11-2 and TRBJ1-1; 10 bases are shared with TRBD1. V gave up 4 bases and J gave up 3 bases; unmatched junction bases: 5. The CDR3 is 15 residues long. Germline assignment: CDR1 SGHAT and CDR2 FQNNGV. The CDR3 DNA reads TGTGCCAGCAGCTCTCGGACAGGGGGGGACACTGAAGCTTTCTTT. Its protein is CASSSRTGGDTEAFF.

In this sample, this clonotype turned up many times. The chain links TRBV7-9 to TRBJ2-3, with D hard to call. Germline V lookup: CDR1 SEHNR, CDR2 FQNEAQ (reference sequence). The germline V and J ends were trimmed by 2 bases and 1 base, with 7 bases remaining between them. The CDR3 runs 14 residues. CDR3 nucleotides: TGTGCCAGCAGCTTATTATCTGGCACAGATACGCAGTATTTT. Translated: CASSLLSGTDTQYF.

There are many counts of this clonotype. DNA for the CDR3: TGTGCCAGCAGTTTAACGACCTCATTCTCCTACGAGCAGTACTTC. It yields the protein CASSLTTSFSYEQYF. The rearrangement links TRBV27 to TRBJ2-7, with unresolved D. The germline gives CDR1 MNHEY, CDR2 SMNVEV (reference sequence). Trimming left V 2 bases short and J 0 bases short, with 11 bases between. The CDR3 loop spans 15 amino acids.

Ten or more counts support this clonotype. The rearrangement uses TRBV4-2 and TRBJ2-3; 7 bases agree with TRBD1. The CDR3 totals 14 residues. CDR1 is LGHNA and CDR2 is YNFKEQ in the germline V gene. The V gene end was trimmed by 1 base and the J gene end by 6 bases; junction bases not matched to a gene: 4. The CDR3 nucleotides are TGTGCCAGCAGCCAAGTAGGGACAGCCGATACGCAGTATTTT. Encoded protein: CASSQVGTADTQYF.

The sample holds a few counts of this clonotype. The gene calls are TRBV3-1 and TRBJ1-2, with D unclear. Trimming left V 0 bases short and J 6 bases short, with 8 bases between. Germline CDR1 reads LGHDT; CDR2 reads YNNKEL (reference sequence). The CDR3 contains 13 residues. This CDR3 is CASSQDRTNGYTF. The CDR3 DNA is TGTGCCAGCAGCCAAGACAGGACCAATGGCTACACCTTC.

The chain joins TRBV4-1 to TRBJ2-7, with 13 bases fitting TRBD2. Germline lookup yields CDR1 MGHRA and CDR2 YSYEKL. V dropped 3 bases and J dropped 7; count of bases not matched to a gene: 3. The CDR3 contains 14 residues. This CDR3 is CASSHGTSGKEQYF. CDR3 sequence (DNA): TGCGCCAGCAGCCATGGGACTAGCGGGAAAGAGCAGTACTTC.

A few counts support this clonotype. CDR3 amino acids: CSAREAGRGTTTGELFF. In nucleotides, the CDR3 is TGCAGTGCTAGAGAAGCGGGTCGGGGAACGACCACCGGGGAGCTGTTTTTT. The V and J genes are TRBV20-1 and TRBJ2-2, with D possibly TRBD2 on 6 matching bases. The germline gives CDR1 DFQATT, CDR2 SNEGSKA (reference sequence). The CDR3 totals 17 residues. V dropped 0 bases and J dropped 4 bases, with 18 bases sitting between them.

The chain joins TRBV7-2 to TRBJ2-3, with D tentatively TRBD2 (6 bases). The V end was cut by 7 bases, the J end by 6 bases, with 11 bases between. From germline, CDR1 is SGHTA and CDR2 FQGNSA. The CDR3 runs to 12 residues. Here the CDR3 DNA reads TGTGCCAGCACAGCAGGAGGGGATACGCAGTATTTT. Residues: CASTAGGDTQYF.

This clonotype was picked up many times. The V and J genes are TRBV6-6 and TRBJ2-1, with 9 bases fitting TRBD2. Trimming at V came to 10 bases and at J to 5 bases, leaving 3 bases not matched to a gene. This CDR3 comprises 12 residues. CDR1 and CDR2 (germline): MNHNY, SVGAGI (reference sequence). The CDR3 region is CATRTSDNEQFF. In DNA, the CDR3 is TGTGCCACTCGGACTAGCGACAATGAGCAGTTCTTC.

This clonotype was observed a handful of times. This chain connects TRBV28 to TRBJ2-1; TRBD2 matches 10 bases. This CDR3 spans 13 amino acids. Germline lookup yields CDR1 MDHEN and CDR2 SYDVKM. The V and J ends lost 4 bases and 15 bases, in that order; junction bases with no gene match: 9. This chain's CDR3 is CASSSTLAGDLFF. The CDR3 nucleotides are TGTGCCAGCAGTTCAACCCTAGCGGGAGATTTGTTCTTC.